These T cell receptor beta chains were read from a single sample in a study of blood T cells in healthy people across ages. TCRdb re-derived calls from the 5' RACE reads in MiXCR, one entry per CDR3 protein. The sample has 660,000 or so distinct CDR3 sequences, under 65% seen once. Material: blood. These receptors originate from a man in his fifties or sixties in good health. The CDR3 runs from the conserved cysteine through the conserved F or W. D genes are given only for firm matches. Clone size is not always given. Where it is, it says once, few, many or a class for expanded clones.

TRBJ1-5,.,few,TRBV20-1,TGCAGTGCGCCAGGGGCGGTCGGTCAGCCCCAGCATTTT,CSAPGAVGQPQHF
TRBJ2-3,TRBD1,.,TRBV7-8,TGTGCCAGCAGCCTGGGACAGTGGAGCACAGATACGCAGTATTTT,CASSLGQWSTDTQYF
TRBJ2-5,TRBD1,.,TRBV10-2,TGCGCCAGCAGTGAGGGTATGGGACAGCAAGAGACCCAGTACTTC,CASSEGMGQQETQYF
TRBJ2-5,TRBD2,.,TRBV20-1,TGCAGTGCCTTTAGCGGGGGGGCCGCACAAGAGACCCAGTACTTC,CSAFSGGAAQETQYF
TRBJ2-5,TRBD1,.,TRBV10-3,TGTGCCATCAGTGAGTCCCAGGGGGCCGGAGGGACCCAGTACTTC,CAISESQGAGGTQYF
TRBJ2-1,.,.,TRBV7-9,TGTGCCAGCAGCTCAACGGGTAGGGGTGAGCAGTTCTTC,CASSSTGRGEQFF
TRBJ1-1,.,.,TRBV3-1,TGTGCCAGCAGGCTCAGGAACACTGAAACTTTCTTT,CASRLRNTETFF
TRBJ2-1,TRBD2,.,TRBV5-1,TGCGCCAGCAGCTCTAAGCGGGGGGGAGATGAGCAGTTCTTC,CASSSKRGGDEQFF
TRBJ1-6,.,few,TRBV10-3,TGTGCCATCAGTGAAAAGCCTCCTACTTCACCCCTCCACTTT,CAISEKPPTSPLHF
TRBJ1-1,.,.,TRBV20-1,TGCAGTGCTAGAGGAACGACATGGGCTTACACTGAAGCTTTCTTT,CSARGTTWAYTEAFF
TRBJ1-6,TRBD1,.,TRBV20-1,TGCAGTGCTCCGGGGGGACAGGTAGATAATTCACCCCTCCACTTT,CSAPGGQVDNSPLHF
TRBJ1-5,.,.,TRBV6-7,TGTGCCAGCAGTTACGCGGGGGGCGAGGAGAAGCCCCAGCATTTT,CASSYAGGEEKPQHF
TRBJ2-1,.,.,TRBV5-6,TGTGCCAGCACGGACTTCAATGAGCAGTTCTTC,CASTDFNEQFF
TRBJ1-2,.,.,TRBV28,TGTGCCAGCAGGACCCTAAACTATGGCTACACCTTC,CASRTLNYGYTF
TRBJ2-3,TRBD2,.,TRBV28,TGTGCCAGCATCGCAGCGGGGGCTCGAGGGACAGATACGCAGTATTTT,CASIAAGARGTDTQYF
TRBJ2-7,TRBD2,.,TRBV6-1,TGTGCCAGCAGCGGGACTAGCGGGGGGGCGTACGAGCAGTACTTC,CASSGTSGGAYEQYF